One sample yielded the 32 T cell receptor beta chains listed below, sequenced in a study of blood T cell repertoires in COVID-19. Only in-frame clones appear in the TCRdb table, and some are missing; sequencing was by immunoSEQ multiplex PCR. The sample has about 220,000 clones; 85% are singletons. Source material: peripheral blood. The receptors shown here come from a woman between 65 and 79 years old with COVID-19, enrolled during active disease.

V and J are TRBV18 and TRBJ1-5, with D uncertain. Germline assignment: CDR1 KGHSH and CDR2 LQKENI. V shed 2 bases and J shed 1 base, with 6 bases lying between them. The CDR3 is 14 residues long. In DNA form, the CDR3 reads TGTGCCAGCTCACCAATGGAGAGCAATCAGCCCCAGCATTTT. This gives the protein CASSPMESNQPQHF.

The CDR3 spells CATSDPGLAGGATGELFF. The CDR3, as DNA: TGTGCCACCAGTGATCCCGGACTAGCGGGGGGTGCGACCGGGGAGCTGTTTTTT. V is TRBV24-1 and J is TRBJ2-2, with 14 bases fitting TRBD2. The CDR3 consists of 18 residues. Unmatched junction bases numbered 7, after V lost 3 bases and J lost 5 bases. Germline V gene sequence: CDR1 KGHDR, CDR2 SFDVKD.

The DNA of the CDR3 is TGTGCCAGCAAGGGGGCTAAGGATGAGCAGTTCTTC. It translates to CASKGAKDEQFF. The chain links TRBV2 to TRBJ2-1; 7 bases agree with TRBD1. Looked up from germline, CDR1 is SNHLY and CDR2 is FYNNEI. This CDR3 spans 12 amino acids. With 7 bases clipped from V and 8 bases from J, the junction kept 5 bases outside the gene matches.

DNA of the CDR3: TGCAGCGTTGAAGAAGACAGGGGTTCTGAAGCTTTCTTT. Protein sequence: CSVEEDRGSEAFF. The gene calls are TRBV29-1 and TRBJ1-1; 8 positions match TRBD1. The germline V gene encodes CDR1 SQVTM and CDR2 ANQGSEA. After removal of 0 bases from V and 6 bases from J, the junction contained 3 bases not matched to a gene. The length of the CDR3 is 13 residues.

The chain joins TRBV6-5 to TRBJ2-7; tentative D call: TRBD1 (7 bases). The germline V and J ends were trimmed by 5 bases and 3 bases, with 17 bases remaining between them. Germline CDR1 MNHEY, CDR2 SVGAGI. The CDR3 runs to 15 residues. The CDR3 bases are TGTGCCAGCAGTAACCAGGGGGGCCCCATCTACGAGCAGTACTTC. This encodes CASSNQGGPIYEQYF.

This chain connects TRBV6-2 or TRBV6-3 to TRBJ2-7, with 8 bases that match TRBD1. Germline V lookup: CDR1 MNHEY, CDR2 SVGEGT. CDR3 size: 14 residues. Losses at the gene ends were 2 bases for V and 2 bases for J; bases not matched to a gene: 2. CDR3 residues: CASSYGTGPYEQYF. CDR3 in DNA: TGTGCCAGCAGTTACGGGACAGGTCCCTACGAGCAGTACTTC.

This clone came up a few times. The J gene is TRBJ1-1, the V gene TRBV9; 7 bases line up with TRBD1. The CDR3 has 15 residues. Looked up from germline, CDR1 is SGDLS and CDR2 is YYNGEE. V trimming: 3 bases; J trimming: 5 bases; junction bases outside the gene matches: 10. The chain's CDR3 is CASSAIPSQGTEAFF. As DNA, the CDR3 is TGTGCCAGCAGCGCAATTCCCTCACAGGGGACTGAAGCTTTCTTT.

The CDR3 sequence is CATSDNKGASAGYTF. Here the CDR3 DNA reads TGTGCCACCAGTGATAATAAGGGGGCTTCGGCTGGCTACACCTTC. V gene TRBV24-1 combines with J gene TRBJ1-2; the match to TRBD1 covers 7 bases. CDR1 and CDR2 from the germline V gene are KGHDR and SFDVKD. This CDR3 contains 15 residues. J gave up 7 bases and V 3 bases, and 10 bases lay outside the gene matches.

CDR3 nucleotides: TGTGCCAGCGGAGGACAGGGGGGCCTTAGCAATCAGCCCCAGCATTTT. Translating it yields CASGGQGGLSNQPQHF. The chain couples TRBV2 to TRBJ1-5; 10 nucleotides line up with TRBD1. The V segment lost 8 bases and the J segment 0 bases; nucleotides outside the gene matches: 7. Germline V gene sequence: CDR1 SNHLY, CDR2 FYNNEI. The CDR3 is made up of 16 amino acids.

The V call is TRBV2, the J call TRBJ1-2; possible D gene TRBD1, 5 bases. From germline, CDR1 is SNHLY and CDR2 FYNNEI. The CDR3 is made up of 14 amino acids. Trimming pared 7 bases from V and 2 bases from J, leaving 14 bases between. In DNA, the CDR3 is TGTGCCAGCATATTAGAGGGACTCAACTATGGCTACACCTTC. It encodes CASILEGLNYGYTF.

The chain employs TRBV7-2 and TRBJ2-5; 7 bases are a match to TRBD2. CDR3 length: 15 residues. The V gene's germline CDR1 is SGHTA and CDR2 FQGNSA. J gave up 5 bases and V 4 bases, and 10 bases lay outside the gene matches. The CDR3 coding sequence is TGTGCCAGCAGCTCCCTGGGAGGGACTTGGGAGACCCAGTACTTC. This codes for CASSSLGGTWETQYF.

The chain combines TRBV20-1 with TRBJ2-1; TRBD2 matches at 8 bases. The CDR3 contains 13 residues. Germline loops: CDR1 DFQATT, CDR2 SNEGSKA (reference sequence). Losses at the gene ends were 6 bases for V and 2 bases for J; bases not matched to a gene: 3. CDR3 loop: CSASSGTYNEQFF. The CDR3 DNA follows: TGCAGTGCGAGTAGCGGGACCTACAATGAGCAGTTCTTC.

Concerning this clone: Other DNA sequences in this specimen translate into the identical CDR3. The chain carries TRBV2 and TRBJ1-1, with TRBD1 identical over 9 bases. This CDR3 has 13 amino acids. Germline CDR1 SNHLY, CDR2 FYNNEI. Losses at the gene ends were 4 bases for V and 4 bases for J; bases not matched to a gene: 1. The CDR3 here is CASSGDRATEAFF. The CDR3 DNA reads TGTGCCAGCAGTGGGGACAGGGCCACTGAAGCTTTCTTT.

V gene TRBV25-1 combines with J gene TRBJ2-7, with D uncertain. The germline V gene encodes CDR1 MGHDK and CDR2 SYGVNS. Trimming removed 5 bases from V and 2 bases from J, with 13 bases in between. This CDR3 contains 14 residues. Written as DNA, the CDR3 is TGTGCCAGCAGTAAAGACACTTCCCCCTACGAGCAGTACTTC. Residues: CASSKDTSPYEQYF.

This chain connects TRBV7-3 to TRBJ1-1, with 7 bases lining up with TRBD1. The V gene end was trimmed by 1 base and the J gene end by 4 bases; junction bases not matched to a gene: 3. CDR3 length equals 14 residues. CDR1 and CDR2 from the germline V gene are SGHTA and FQGTGA. The CDR3 protein is CASSLKGGGTEAFF. The CDR3 DNA is TGTGCCAGCAGCTTAAAAGGGGGCGGCACTGAAGCTTTCTTT. The full variable domain, its missing parts supplied by reference TRBV7-3 and TRBJ1-1, is GAGVSQTPSNKVTEKGKYVELRCDPISGHTALYWYRQSLGQGPEFLIYFQGTGAADDSGLPNDRFFAVRPEGSVSTLKIQRTERGDSAVYLCASSLKGGGTEAFFGQGTRLTVV.

The chain uses TRBV5-1 and TRBJ2-1; 11 bases align to TRBD1. There are 15 residues in the CDR3. Germline values: CDR1 SGHRS, CDR2 YFSETQ. The V and J ends lost 4 bases and 6 bases, in that order; junction bases with no gene match: 6. The CDR3 here is CASSRGQGARNEQFF. CDR3 in DNA: TGCGCCAGCAGCAGAGGACAGGGGGCGCGCAATGAGCAGTTCTTC.

The gene calls are TRBV11-2 and TRBJ1-1; D gene unclear. Germline-derived CDR1 and CDR2 are SGHAT and FQNNGV. The CDR3 length is 16 residues. Trimming removed 2 bases from V and 0 bases from J, with 13 bases in between. The DNA for the CDR3 is TGTGCCAGCAGCTTATTGATTGGTACGGTGAACACTGAAGCTTTCTTT. This translates into CASSLLIGTVNTEAFF.

This rearrangement joins TRBV11-3 to TRBJ1-3; possible D gene TRBD1, 6 bases. Germline CDR1 reads SGHNT; CDR2 reads YENEEA. The CDR3 spans 17 residues. V was clipped by 4 bases and J by 0 bases, with 16 bases between them. CDR3 sequence reads: CASSSPTGYRSGNTIYF. The CDR3 DNA reads TGTGCCAGCAGCTCCCCGACAGGCTATCGCTCTGGAAACACCATATATTTT.

This clone was picked up a small number of times. The V gene is TRBV10-3, the J gene TRBJ1-2; 10 bases fit TRBD1. CDR1 and CDR2 from the germline V gene are ENHRY and SYGVKD. The ends lost 10 bases at V and 2 bases at J; junction bases unmatched: 7. The CDR3 has 14 residues. The chain's CDR3 is CATGTGEVNYGYTF. In DNA form, the CDR3 reads TGTGCCACCGGGACAGGGGAAGTAAACTATGGCTACACCTTC.

This clone appeared a few times. The gene calls are TRBV12-5 and TRBJ1-2, with 7 bases that match TRBD1. Losses at the gene ends were 2 bases for V and 5 bases for J; bases not matched to a gene: 14. This CDR3 comprises 17 residues. The germline V gene has CDR1 LGHNT and CDR2 FRNRAP. CDR3 sequence reads: CASGLSHSRGDYYGYTF. The CDR3 nucleotides are TGTGCTAGTGGTTTGTCCCACTCCAGGGGGGATTATTATGGCTACACCTTC.

This clone has just one count. V usage is TRBV19 and J usage is TRBJ2-2, with TRBD1 identical over 9 bases. V lost 9 bases, J lost 4 bases, and 3 bases stayed unmatched. Germline lookup yields CDR1 LNHDA and CDR2 SQIVND (reference sequence). The CDR3 is made up of 13 amino acids. CDR3 amino acids: CASRDRVTGELFF. CDR3 nucleotide sequence: TGTGCCAGCCGGGACAGGGTCACCGGGGAGCTGTTTTTT.

J is TRBJ2-3 and V is TRBV7-3, with a weak D call TRBD2 (5 bases). There are 15 residues in the CDR3. CDR1 is SGHTA, CDR2 FQGTGA, per germline. Trimming left V 1 base short and J 0 bases short, with 8 bases between. The CDR3 here is CASSLKAASTDTQYF. The CDR3 DNA reads as TGTGCCAGCAGCTTAAAAGCGGCTAGCACAGATACGCAGTATTTT.

The DNA for the CDR3 is TGTGCCAGCAGTTTGTATCTGGAGGCCTACAATGAGCAGTTCTTC. Translation: CASSLYLEAYNEQFF. This chain joins TRBV27 and TRBJ2-1; the D gene is possibly TRBD2 (5 bases). The CDR3 has 15 amino acids. Trimming cost V 3 bases and J 2 bases, with 11 bases left between them. Germline lookup yields CDR1 MNHEY and CDR2 SMNVEV (reference sequence).

The chain combines TRBV19 with TRBJ2-3; D is perhaps TRBD1 (6 bases). The CDR3 is 14 amino acids. V lost 3 bases and J 4 bases, leaving 11 bases between the germline ends. Germline V gene data show CDR1 as LNHDA and CDR2 as SQIVND (reference sequence). This chain's CDR3 is CASSIGRGSDTQYF. DNA of the CDR3: TGTGCCAGTAGTATCGGCAGGGGCTCAGATACGCAGTATTTT.

This rearrangement joins TRBV2 to TRBJ1-2; D possibly corresponds to TRBD1 (5 bases). This CDR3 is 14 amino acids long. Germline CDR1 reads SNHLY; CDR2 reads FYNNEI. The ends were cut back, 7 bases at V and 4 bases at J, with 16 bases in the middle. CDR3 sequence (DNA): TGTGCCAGCAAAACTGATGCAGGGTCCTATGGCTACACCTTC. Translated, it gives CASKTDAGSYGYTF.

As concerns this clone: At one boundary the junction diverges from the germline segment, which might be a read error. The chain is built from TRBV15 and TRBJ2-2; 7 nucleotides agree with TRBD1. This CDR3 region has 15 residues. Germline CDR1 is LNHNV and CDR2 is YYDKDF (reference sequence). CDR3 sequence: CATTRDSRNAGELFF. The CDR3 nucleotides read TGTGCCACCACTCGGGACAGCCGGAACGCCGGGGAGCTGTTTTTT.

This chain links TRBV18 with TRBJ2-5; TRBD2 aligns across 12 bases. Germline values: CDR1 KGHSH, CDR2 LQKENI. V lost 3 bases and J lost 5; bases outside the gene matches: 10. CDR3 size: 17 residues. The DNA for the CDR3 is TGTGCCAGCTCACCGTCTCGGACTAGCGGGACCCAGGAGACCCAGTACTTC. Its translation: CASSPSRTSGTQETQYF.

The CDR3 is CASSQGLPSGARETQYF. The CDR3 coding sequence is TGTGCCAGCAGCCAAGGTCTCCCCAGCGGGGCAAGAGAGACCCAGTACTTC. The V call is TRBV3-1 (or the pseudogene TRBV3-2), the J call TRBJ2-5, with 7 bases lining up with TRBD2. The CDR3 runs 17 residues. Germline CDR1 and CDR2: LGHDT and YNNKEL (reference sequence). After removal of 1 base from V and 4 bases from J, the junction contained 12 bases not matched to a gene.

This rearrangement joins TRBV5-8 to TRBJ2-3, with D tentatively TRBD2 (5 bases). V lost 1 base and J lost 1, with 13 bases in between. The CDR3 has 16 residues. Germline loops: CDR1 SGHTS, CDR2 YDEGEE. CDR3 loop: CASSLIQPEGTDTQYF. The CDR3 DNA reads TGTGCCAGCAGCTTGATCCAGCCGGAGGGCACAGATACGCAGTATTTT.

V gene TRBV7-3 combines with J gene TRBJ2-1; 8 bases map to TRBD2. The CDR3 has 17 residues. Germline V gene data show CDR1 as SGHTA and CDR2 as FQGTGA. V shed 5 bases and J 0 bases; nucleotides not matched to a gene: 9. The CDR3 nucleotides are TGTGCCAGCAGCGAAGGGGAGCGGGGGAGCTCCTACAATGAGCAGTTCTTC. It yields the protein CASSEGERGSSYNEQFF.

J is TRBJ1-1 and V is TRBV2; perhaps TRBD1 as D (5 bases). The CDR3 spans 16 residues. The germline CDR1 and CDR2 sequences are SNHLY and FYNNEI. V gave up 8 bases and J gave up 4 bases, with 23 bases separating them. The CDR3 nucleotides are TGTGCCAGCCTAACTGGGGGGACCCGAGGCGGCACTGAAGCTTTCTTT. It codes for CASLTGGTRGGTEAFF. The full variable domain, in which reference TRBV2 and TRBJ1-1 provide the parts outside the CDR3, is EPEVTQTPSHQVTQMGQEVILRCVPISNHLYFYWYRQILGQKVEFLVSFYNNEISEKSEIFDDQFSVERPDGSNFTLKIRSTKLEDSAMYFCASLTGGTRGGTEAFFGQGTRLTVV.

The J gene is TRBJ1-5, the V gene TRBV5-6; 8 bases match TRBD1. The germline V gene has CDR1 SGHDT and CDR2 YYEEEE. The CDR3 loop spans 18 amino acids. J lost 1 base, V lost 4 bases, and 13 bases had no gene match. The CDR3 reads CASSPSQGAMVSNQPQHF. CDR3 in DNA: TGTGCCAGCAGCCCCTCTCAGGGGGCGATGGTCAGCAATCAGCCCCAGCATTTT. The whole variable domain, remainder taken from reference TRBV5-6 and TRBJ1-5, is DAGVTQSPTHLIKTRGQQVTLRCSPKSGHDTVSWYQQALGQGPQFIFQYYEEEERQRGNFPDRFSGHQFPNYSSELNVNALLLGDSALYLCASSPSQGAMVSNQPQHFGDGTRLSIL.